These 30 T cell receptor beta chains were all obtained from the same sample, sequenced in a study of OX40 agonist ivuxolimab in advanced cancers. Method: immunoSEQ multiplex PCR; TCRdb's copy keeps in-frame clones and lacks some. The table shows about 67,000 clones, with approximately 90% occurring only once. The sample in question was CD4+ or CD8+ T cells sorted from blood, obtained in a trial of the OX40 agonist ivuxolimab. Receptors originate from an adult with an advanced solid tumor such as melanoma, head and neck, liver or kidney cancer.

J is TRBJ2-3 and V is TRBV11-3, with no clear D. Per the germline V gene, CDR1 is SGHNT and CDR2 is YENEEA. The CDR3 runs to 14 residues. V dropped 2 bases and J dropped 5 bases, with 11 bases sitting between them. CDR3 sequence (DNA): TGTGCCAGCAGCTTAATTCTTAGGGAAGATACGCAGTATTTT. It yields the protein CASSLILREDTQYF.

The V gene is TRBV11-2, the J gene TRBJ1-1, with D unclear. CDR1 is SGHAT, CDR2 FQNNGV, per germline. With 5 bases removed from V and 4 bases from J, the gap between germline ends came to 11 bases. The CDR3 is 13 amino acids. The CDR3 bases are TGTGCCAGCAGCCAATCTGTGGGCACTGAAGCTTTCTTT. Protein: CASSQSVGTEAFF. Complete variable domain (other parts from reference TRBV11-2 and TRBJ1-1): EAGVAQSPRYKIIEKRQSVAFWCNPISGHATLYWYQQILGQGPKLLIQFQNNGVVDDSQLPKDRFSAERLKGVDSTLKIQPAKLEDSAVYLCASSQSVGTEAFFGQGTRLTVV.

The V gene is TRBV5-1, the J gene TRBJ2-2, with TRBD1 identical over 7 bases. The V gene's germline CDR1 is SGHRS and CDR2 YFSETQ. The CDR3 spans 15 residues. Trimming cost V 2 bases and J 4 bases; bases outside gene matches: 5. DNA for the CDR3: TGCGCCAGCAGCTTATCTTCAGGGGGCACCGGGGAGCTGTTTTTT. Its translation: CASSLSSGGTGELFF.

Only a few counts were recorded for this clone. CDR3 sequence reads: CASSRGTSSYEQYF. The CDR3 DNA sequence: TGTGCCAGCAGCCGTGGGACTAGCTCCTACGAGCAGTACTTC. The chain employs TRBV11-2 and TRBJ2-7; 8 nucleotides match TRBD2. Germline lookup yields CDR1 SGHAT and CDR2 FQNNGV. This CDR3 has 14 amino acids. V gave up 5 bases and J gave up 0 bases; unmatched junction bases: 3.

This clone has only one observation. The chain recombines TRBV7-2 with TRBJ2-3, with D hard to call. Germline-derived CDR1 and CDR2 are SGHTA and FQGNSA. V dropped 1 base and J dropped 1 base, with 9 bases sitting between them. The CDR3 is 15 residues long. CDR3 sequence: CASSLVVLGTDTQYF. The CDR3 nucleotides are TGTGCCAGCAGCTTAGTGGTGTTGGGCACAGATACGCAGTATTTT. Full variable domain (missing parts from reference TRBV7-2 and TRBJ2-3): GAGVSQSPSNKVTEKGKDVELRCDPISGHTALYWYRQSLGQGLEFLIYFQGNSAPDKSGLPSDRFSAERTGGSVSTLTIQRTQQEDSAVYLCASSLVVLGTDTQYFGPGTRLTVL.

The rearrangement uses TRBV18 and TRBJ2-1; 8 bases align to TRBD2. In germline, CDR1 is KGHSH, CDR2 LQKENI. The J segment lost 0 bases and the V segment lost 2 bases, leaving 3 bases of the junction unmatched. The length of the CDR3 is 16 residues. Here the CDR3 reads CASSPTGGSSYNEQFF. CDR3 nucleotides: TGTGCCAGCTCACCAACGGGAGGGAGCTCCTACAATGAGCAGTTCTTC.

CDR3 nucleotides: TGTGCCAGCAGTTCTCCACGGAGAGGGGGATCCGGGCGTTCTGAAGCTTTCTTT. Translated: CASSSPRRGGSGRSEAFF. J is TRBJ1-1 and V is TRBV28, with a possible D match to TRBD1 (6 bases). Trimming shortened V by 4 bases and J by 6 bases, and 27 bases separated the two germline ends. Germline-derived CDR1 and CDR2 are MDHEN and SYDVKM. This CDR3 is built from 18 residues.

CDR3 DNA sequence: TGTGCCAGCAGCTTGGATGTAGGGGACTATGGCTACACCTTC. Its translation is CASSLDVGDYGYTF. V gene TRBV5-4 combines with J gene TRBJ1-2, with TRBD1 as a possible D gene (5 bases). The germline gives CDR1 SGHNT, CDR2 YYREEE (reference sequence). The CDR3 covers 14 residues. With 0 bases removed from V and 3 bases from J, the gap between germline ends came to 9 bases.

CDR3 sequence (DNA): TGTGCCAGCAGCTTGAAGGCGAGTGAATACGAGCAGTACTTC. Translated: CASSLKASEYEQYF. The chain carries TRBV7-2 and TRBJ2-7; no clear D gene. The germline V and J ends were trimmed by 3 bases and 4 bases, with 13 bases remaining between them. Germline values: CDR1 SGHTA, CDR2 FQGNSA. CDR3 length: 14 residues.

This rearrangement joins TRBV10-3 to TRBJ2-1, with a possible D match to TRBD2 (6 bases). The CDR3 is made up of 15 amino acids. CDR1 is ENHRY and CDR2 is SYGVKD in the germline V gene. The V and J ends lost 0 bases and 3 bases respectively, with 9 bases between them. The CDR3 sequence: CAISESGGNYNEQFF. The CDR3 DNA follows: TGTGCCATCAGTGAGTCGGGCGGGAACTACAATGAGCAGTTCTTC.

The gene calls are TRBV27 and TRBJ1-4; D may be TRBD1 (6 bases). There are 12 residues in the CDR3. Germline values: CDR1 MNHEY, CDR2 SMNVEV (reference sequence). V lost 6 bases and J 8 bases, leaving 10 bases between the germline ends. The DNA of the CDR3 is TGTGCCAGCAGACAGGGATTCGAAAAACTGTTTTTT. It specifies CASRQGFEKLFF.

The V call is TRBV27, the J call TRBJ2-5; weak D call: TRBD2 (7 bases). Germline CDR1 and CDR2: MNHEY and SMNVEV (reference sequence). The ends were cut back, 0 bases at V and 1 base at J, with 9 bases in the middle. This CDR3 has 15 amino acids. The CDR3 sequence is CASSLSGGPQETQYF. The DNA of the CDR3 is TGTGCCAGCAGTTTATCGGGGGGGCCCCAAGAGACCCAGTACTTC.

The chain employs TRBV7-2 and TRBJ1-1, with TRBD1 as a possible D gene (5 bases). V lost 7 bases, J lost 5 bases, and 20 bases lay in between. From germline, CDR1 is SGHTA and CDR2 FQGNSA. This CDR3 region has 15 residues. CDR3 amino acids: CASNPRQGRGTEAFF. The CDR3 bases are TGTGCCAGCAACCCTCGCCAGGGTCGAGGAACTGAAGCTTTCTTT.

This clone was recorded once. V is TRBV9 and J is TRBJ2-5, with a possible D match to TRBD1 (5 bases). The J call is doubtful: the DNA matches TRBJ2-7 better. CDR3 length: 15 residues. Germline V gives CDR1 SGDLS, CDR2 YYNGEE. The CDR3 loop is CASSANWGRSYEQYF. CDR3 bases: TGTGCCAGCAGCGCCAACTGGGGCCGGTCCTACGAGCAGTACTTC.

This rearrangement joins TRBV11-2 to TRBJ1-3; TRBD1 agrees at 7 bases. CDR3 length: 13 amino acids. Losses at the gene ends were 5 bases for V and 6 bases for J; bases not matched to a gene: 4. The V gene's germline CDR1 is SGHAT and CDR2 FQNNGV. CDR3 in amino acids: CASSPDRVNTIYF. CDR3 sequence (DNA): TGTGCCAGCAGCCCAGACAGGGTAAACACCATATATTTT.

The CDR3 reads CASSLIGTETQYF. The DNA for the CDR3 is TGTGCCAGCAGCTTAATAGGGACAGAGACCCAGTACTTC. V is TRBV11-3 and J is TRBJ2-5; D possibly matches TRBD1 or TRBD2 (5 bases each). Trimming took off 2 bases at V and 4 bases at J, with 8 bases between the two ends. The germline V gene has CDR1 SGHNT and CDR2 YENEEA. This CDR3 comprises 13 residues.

The V and J genes are TRBV6-1 and TRBJ2-2; maybe TRBD1 (5 bases). The CDR3 is 14 residues long. V was pared by 4 bases and J by 3 bases, with 9 bases between. Germline CDR1 and CDR2: MNHNS and SASEGT. The CDR3 region has the DNA TGTGCCAGCAGTGTCGACAGATACACCGGGGAGCTGTTTTTT. Its translation is CASSVDRYTGELFF.

J is TRBJ2-5 and V is TRBV5-4; D ambiguous. This CDR3 has 15 amino acids. Trimming removed 4 bases at V and 4 bases at J, with 17 bases between. The V gene's germline CDR1 is SGHNT and CDR2 YYREEE (reference sequence). The chain's CDR3 is CASSPPGPSGETQYF. The CDR3 DNA follows: TGTGCCAGCAGCCCCCCCGGCCCATCCGGAGAGACCCAGTACTTC.

The chain couples TRBV10-3 to TRBJ2-3; a possible D gene is TRBD1 (6 bases). Germline V gene lookup returns CDR1 ENHRY and CDR2 SYGVKD. With 3 bases removed from V and 4 bases from J, the gap between germline ends came to 11 bases. This CDR3 contains 14 residues. The CDR3 protein is CAISDGRGSDTQYF. The CDR3 DNA is TGTGCCATCAGTGACGGCAGGGGCTCAGATACGCAGTATTTT.

This chain connects TRBV7-9 to TRBJ2-2; TRBD2 matches at 9 bases. From germline, CDR1 is SEHNR and CDR2 FQNEAQ (reference sequence). The ends lost 4 bases at V and 4 bases at J; junction bases unmatched: 4. The CDR3 runs 15 residues. This CDR3 reads CASSSRGGVTGELFF. The CDR3 DNA sequence: TGTGCCAGCAGCTCGCGGGGGGGCGTCACCGGGGAGCTGTTTTTT.

The rearrangement joins TRBV6-5 to TRBJ1-1; D is unresolved. Looked up from germline, CDR1 is MNHEY and CDR2 is SVGAGI. The CDR3 loop spans 13 amino acids. V was trimmed by 2 bases and J by 4 bases, leaving 8 bases between them. CDR3 coding DNA: TGTGCCAGCAGTTACGCAGTATTCACTGAAGCTTTCTTT. Translated: CASSYAVFTEAFF.

The chain has TRBV7-8 and TRBJ2-3, with 11 bases lining up with TRBD2. Looked up from germline, CDR1 is SGHVS and CDR2 is FQNEAQ. Trimming removed 1 base from V and 4 bases from J; junction bases left unmatched: 4. This CDR3 is built from 16 residues. CDR3 sequence: CASSLGLAGGSDTQYF. The CDR3 DNA is TGTGCCAGCAGCTTAGGGCTAGCGGGGGGATCAGATACGCAGTATTTT.

This clone turned up a few times. V is TRBV9 and J is TRBJ2-5, with TRBD2 matching 12 bases. Germline V gives CDR1 SGDLS, CDR2 YYNGEE. The CDR3 sequence is 15 residues long. Trimming removed 3 bases from V and 8 bases from J; junction bases left unmatched: 8. Here the CDR3 DNA reads TGTGCCAGCAGCGCCCTAGCGGGAGGGTACGATACCCAGTACTTC. Translated, it gives CASSALAGGYDTQYF.

This chain connects TRBV29-1 to TRBJ2-5, with unresolved D. Germline CDR1 is SQVTM and CDR2 is ANQGSEA. CDR3 length: 12 amino acids. The ends were cut back, 6 bases at V and 4 bases at J, with 12 bases in the middle. Written as DNA, the CDR3 is TGCAGCGTCTTCACCGGGCGAGAGACCCAGTACTTC. Its translation is CSVFTGRETQYF.

CDR3 in amino acids: CATHRPGTFREKLFF. The CDR3 DNA is TGTGCCACCCATCGACCCGGGACCTTCAGAGAAAAACTGTTTTTT. The genes are TRBV28 and TRBJ1-4, with a tentative D call TRBD1 (5 bases). The CDR3 length is 15 residues. Trimming removed 10 bases at V and 8 bases at J, with 23 bases between. Germline V lookup: CDR1 MDHEN, CDR2 SYDVKM. The full variable domain, in which reference TRBV28 and TRBJ1-4 provide the parts outside the CDR3, is DVKVTQSSRYLVKRTGEKVFLECVQDMDHENMFWYRQDPGLGLRLIYFSYDVKMKEKGDIPEGYSVSREKKERFSLILESASTNQTSMYLCATHRPGTFREKLFFGSGTQLSVL.

V usage is TRBV5-1 and J usage is TRBJ2-1; D unresolved. The CDR3 is 15 residues long. Per the germline V gene, CDR1 is SGHRS and CDR2 is YFSETQ. Trimming removed 0 bases from V and 7 bases from J, with 14 bases in between. CDR3 bases: TGCGCCAGCAGCTTGGCACAACTTGAGGTAAATGAGCAGTTCTTC. This gives the protein CASSLAQLEVNEQFF.

The chain joins TRBV11-2 to TRBJ2-7; no reliable D call. The CDR3 length is 14 residues. V lost 0 bases, J lost 0 bases, and 6 bases lay in between. Germline V CDR1 and CDR2: SGHAT, FQNNGV. CDR3 residues: CASSLEGFSYEQYF. The CDR3 DNA reads as TGTGCCAGCAGCTTAGAAGGTTTCTCCTACGAGCAGTACTTC.

This clone was detected once. This rearrangement joins TRBV7-2 to TRBJ2-1; 9 nucleotides agree with TRBD2. J was trimmed by 6 bases and V by 0 bases; bases with no gene match: 3. Germline values: CDR1 SGHTA, CDR2 FQGNSA. This CDR3 contains 15 residues. CDR3 sequence (DNA): TGTGCCAGCAGCTTAGCGGCGACTAGCGGCAATGAGCAGTTCTTC. This sequence encodes CASSLAATSGNEQFF.

This sequence joins TRBV28 and TRBJ1-2, with a possible D match to TRBD1 (6 bases). Trimming stripped 6 bases from V and 7 bases from J, with 18 bases between. Germline CDR1 is MDHEN and CDR2 is SYDVKM. This CDR3 has 14 residues. The DNA for the CDR3 is TGTGCCAGCAGAATACAGGGATCCCATCGTGGCTACACCTTC. Amino acids: CASRIQGSHRGYTF.

The V gene is TRBV7-9, the J gene TRBJ1-3; D unresolved. Germline CDR1 is SEHNR and CDR2 is FQNEAQ (reference sequence). The length of the CDR3 is 12 residues. Trimming removed 3 bases at V and 4 bases at J, with 4 bases between. As DNA, the CDR3 is TGTGCCAGCAGCTTGGGAGGAAACACCATATATTTT. Translated, it gives CASSLGGNTIYF.